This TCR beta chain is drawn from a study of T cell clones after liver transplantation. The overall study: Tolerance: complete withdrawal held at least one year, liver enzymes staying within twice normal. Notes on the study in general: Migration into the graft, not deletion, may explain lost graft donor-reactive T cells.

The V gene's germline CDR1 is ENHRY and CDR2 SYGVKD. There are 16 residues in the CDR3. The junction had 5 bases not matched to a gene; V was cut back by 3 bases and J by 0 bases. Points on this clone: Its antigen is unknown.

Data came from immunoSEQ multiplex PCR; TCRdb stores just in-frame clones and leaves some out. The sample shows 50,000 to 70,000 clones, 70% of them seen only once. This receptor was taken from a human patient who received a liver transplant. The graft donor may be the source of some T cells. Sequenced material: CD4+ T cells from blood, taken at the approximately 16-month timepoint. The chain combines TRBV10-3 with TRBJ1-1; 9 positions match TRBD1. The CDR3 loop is CAISEQGAGVNTEAFF. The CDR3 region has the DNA TGTGCCATCAGTGAACAGGGGGCCGGAGTGAACACTGAAGCTTTCTTT.